This TCR beta chain emerged from a study of glioma-infiltrating T cells. V gave up 3 bases and J gave up 6 bases; unmatched junction bases: 5. The CDR3 extends over 15 amino acids. In germline, CDR1 is SGHTA, CDR2 FQGNSA. Using RNA template, CDR3s of TCR alpha and beta were amplified with iRepertoire arm-PCR. MiXCR was run by TCRdb on the multiplex PCR reads, yielding one entry per CDR3 protein. Of 84,000 or so distinct CDR3 sequences listed, 20% to 25% were seen once; the top ten hold 6.7%. The TCR was taken from a human donor with low-grade glioma or glioblastoma, undergoing nonglioma brain surgery, or in good health (not recorded which). V is TRBV7-2 and J is TRBJ2-1; 10 nucleotides agree with TRBD2. The sequenced sample consisted of glioma tissue, nonneoplastic brain tissue, or PBMCs (not recorded which). In DNA, the CDR3 is TGTGCCAGCAGCTTTTCGAGCGGGGGGGCCAATGAGCAGTTCTTC. Translated, it gives CASSFSSGGANEQFF.